This T cell receptor (beta chain) was identified during a study of blood T cell repertoires in COVID-19 (dated by TCRdb to the early 2020s). About the investigation overall: The collaborator samples originated in the United States, Italy and Spain and spanned the acute and convalescent phases of COVID-19. Where available, HLA class I and class II types were taken from metadata supplied by the sample provider and were not determined by assay-based typing. Subjects who had been exposed to COVID-19, were actively infected with it, or had recovered from it provided the deeply sampled blood TCRbeta repertoires that made up the dataset. The samples were drawn from two sources: the first 160 participants of the ongoing ImmuneRACE study, and 1,254 subjects contributed by 6 global collaborators. A freely available public database, intended as a resource for researchers studying the immune response to SARS-CoV-2, is where the repertoires were released. The sample metadata nearly always contained a de-identified subject ID, COVID-19 status, age in years and sex. The material from the prospective study consisted of cDNA or gDNA derived from T cells, B-cell-depleted T cells, or PBMCs.

A remark on this clone: No cognate antigen has been identified for it. The sample holds no much larger clone one base away, and base qualities are not on file.

V ends up 2 bases short and J 7 bases short, with an unmatched junction base count of 3. The CDR1 and CDR2 encoded by the germline V gene (reference sequence) are SEHNR and FQNEAQ. Measured from the cysteine to the phenylalanine, the CDR3 is 15 residues long. The kept DNA is CDR3 alone, 45 bases in frame from the first base. TCRbeta CDR3 regions were amplified from genomic DNA using the immunoSEQ Assay, a bias-controlled multiplex PCR. As for how the authors treated the data: Within the assay, amplification of reference gene primers was used to estimate how many nucleated cells each sample contained. To quantify the absolute abundance of each unique TCRbeta CDR3 rearrangement, sequence reads were collapsed and filtered. For each sample, productive Simpson clonality was calculated as the square root of Simpson's diversity index over productive rearrangements. Imported from immuneACCESS, the table was reduced by TCRdb to in-frame sequences with V and J called. These copies leave out some clones; in studies compared against another copy, an unresolved V gene accounts for under half, and the cause of the remainder is not known. The DNA was the basis for D and trimming; V, J and clone size are from that table. For this sample there are about 120,000 clones; roughly three quarters appear just once. The ten most abundant clones make up roughly 8.6% of the sample.

The investigation overall reported the following: The amount of clinical and demographic metadata varied by source and participant and was provided uncurated.

The collaborating institutions used their own protocols to collect whole blood in K2EDTA tubes. For TCRbeta analysis, collaborator samples were shipped as frozen whole blood, as isolated PBMCs, or as DNA extracted from either sample type. The rearrangement joined TRBV7-9 to TRBJ2-1; 12 bases in between match TRBD2. Sequenced input: peripheral blood. This TCR came from a human donor in a cohort sampled during active COVID-19. Read as DNA, the sequence is TGTGCCAGCAGCTTACGACTAGCGGGAGTTAATGAGCAGTTCTTC. Its protein product is CASSLRLAGVNEQFF. Outside the CDR3, residues come from the reference TRBV7-9 and TRBJ2-1 proteins, so the full variable domain is: DTGVSQNPRHKITKRGQNVTFRCDPISEHNRLYWYRQTLGQGPEFLTYFQNEAQLEKSRLLSDRFSAERPKGSFSTLEIQRTEQGDSAMYLCASSLRLAGVNEQFFGPGTRLTVL.